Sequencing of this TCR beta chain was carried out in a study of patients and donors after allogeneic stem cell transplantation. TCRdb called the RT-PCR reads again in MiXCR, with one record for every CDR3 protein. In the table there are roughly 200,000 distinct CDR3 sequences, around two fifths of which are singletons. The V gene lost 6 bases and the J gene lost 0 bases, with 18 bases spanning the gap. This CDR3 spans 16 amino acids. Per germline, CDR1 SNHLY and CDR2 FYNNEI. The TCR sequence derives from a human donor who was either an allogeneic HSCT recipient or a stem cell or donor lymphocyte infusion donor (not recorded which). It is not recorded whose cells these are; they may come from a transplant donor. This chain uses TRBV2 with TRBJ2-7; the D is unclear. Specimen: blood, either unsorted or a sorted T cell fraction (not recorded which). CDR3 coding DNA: TGTGCCAGCAGGGGGTCCCGTCTGGGCGTCTCCTACGAGCAGTACTTC. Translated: CASRGSRLGVSYEQYF.